This T cell receptor beta chain emerged from a study of response to subunit inactivated influenza vaccine. Study-wide results and limits: Each seasonal influenza vaccination, the authors suggested, recruits few new T cells.

This clonotype was counted a few times. Its antigen is currently unknown. TCRdb re-analysed the RT-PCR reads in MiXCR, keeping a single row per CDR3 protein. This sample has about half a million distinct CDR3 sequences, with less than 30% found just once. The clonotype comes from a man between 45 and 60 years old who received an inactivated influenza vaccine. Sequenced here: CD4+ T cells sorted from PBMCs, sampled 5 days after vaccination.

This CDR3 is CSARLAGGFYEQYF. The CDR3 DNA sequence: TGCAGTGCTAGACTAGCGGGGGGCTTCTACGAGCAGTACTTC. The chain joins TRBV20-1 to TRBJ2-7, with 11 bases matching TRBD2. The CDR3 runs 14 residues. Germline V gene lookup returns CDR1 DFQATT and CDR2 SNEGSKA (reference sequence). J lost 3 bases, V lost 2 bases, and 3 bases had no gene match.